This TCR beta chain was sequenced in a study of blood T cell repertoires in COVID-19. Germline CDR1 and CDR2: SGDLS and YYNGEE. V was cut by 3 bases and J by 7 bases, with 16 bases left in between. This CDR3 is 15 amino acids long. Some clones are missing from TCRdb's copy, which holds only in-frame ones; the method was immunoSEQ multiplex PCR. The repertoire includes 450,000 to 500,000 clones, about nine tenths of them detected once, and roughly 0.7% sits in the top ten. The TCR comes from a woman aged 18-29 years who had recovered from COVID-19. Sequencing was done on a sample of PBMCs or T cells enriched from blood (not recorded which). The chain has TRBV9 and TRBJ2-2; possible D gene TRBD1, 6 bases. CDR3 DNA: TGTGCCAGCAGCGACGCCCAGGGGTTTATCGGGGAGCTGTTTTTT. This codes for CASSDAQGFIGELFF.